Below, one TCR beta chain is given with its context. The antigen is unknown. Only Caucasian adults living in Nashville, Tennessee made up the donor group. The record originates from a study of shared clonotypes between healthy human individuals. Study in general: Used for every donor were three CD4 naive, three CD4 memory, two CD8 naive and one CD8 memory plate. Study-wide results and limits: Represented diversity (both genetic and exposure-history) was limited by the small number of donors. Rarefaction showed sorted-subset sequencing was incomplete despite large depth.

Clones were read by immunoSEQ multiplex PCR, and TCRdb kept only the in-frame ones, dropping some. The sample consists of around 990,000 clones, 70% to 85% of them appearing once. The V and J ends lost 4 bases and 6 bases, in that order; junction bases with no gene match: 9. Germline V gene sequence: CDR1 SGHTA, CDR2 FQGNSA. CDR3 size: 15 residues. The rearrangement links TRBV7-2 to TRBJ2-1; 7 bases match TRBD2. Sequenced input: memory CD4+ T cells from PBMCs. This sample's subset: CD45RA-negative fraction. This TCR was sampled from a man between 18 and 35 years old in good health. Some clones in this sample may be carry-over from other donors' samples. The DNA for the CDR3 is TGTGCCAGCAGCTCCGATAGCGGGCGGGGCAATGAGCAGTTCTTC. This sequence encodes CASSSDSGRGNEQFF.